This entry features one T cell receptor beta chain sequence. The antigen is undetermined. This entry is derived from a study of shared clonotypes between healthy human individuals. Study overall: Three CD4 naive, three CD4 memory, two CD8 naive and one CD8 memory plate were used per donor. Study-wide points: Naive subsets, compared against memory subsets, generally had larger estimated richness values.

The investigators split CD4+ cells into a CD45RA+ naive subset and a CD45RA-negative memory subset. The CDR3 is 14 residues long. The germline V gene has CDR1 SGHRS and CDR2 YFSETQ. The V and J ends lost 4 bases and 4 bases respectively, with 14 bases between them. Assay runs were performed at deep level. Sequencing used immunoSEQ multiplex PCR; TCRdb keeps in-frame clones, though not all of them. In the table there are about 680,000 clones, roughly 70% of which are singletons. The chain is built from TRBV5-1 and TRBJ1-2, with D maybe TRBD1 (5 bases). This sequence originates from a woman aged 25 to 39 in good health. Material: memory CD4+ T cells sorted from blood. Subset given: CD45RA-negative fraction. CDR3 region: CASSGLRESYGYTF. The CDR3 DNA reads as TGCGCCAGCAGCGGACTCAGGGAGAGCTATGGCTACACCTTC.